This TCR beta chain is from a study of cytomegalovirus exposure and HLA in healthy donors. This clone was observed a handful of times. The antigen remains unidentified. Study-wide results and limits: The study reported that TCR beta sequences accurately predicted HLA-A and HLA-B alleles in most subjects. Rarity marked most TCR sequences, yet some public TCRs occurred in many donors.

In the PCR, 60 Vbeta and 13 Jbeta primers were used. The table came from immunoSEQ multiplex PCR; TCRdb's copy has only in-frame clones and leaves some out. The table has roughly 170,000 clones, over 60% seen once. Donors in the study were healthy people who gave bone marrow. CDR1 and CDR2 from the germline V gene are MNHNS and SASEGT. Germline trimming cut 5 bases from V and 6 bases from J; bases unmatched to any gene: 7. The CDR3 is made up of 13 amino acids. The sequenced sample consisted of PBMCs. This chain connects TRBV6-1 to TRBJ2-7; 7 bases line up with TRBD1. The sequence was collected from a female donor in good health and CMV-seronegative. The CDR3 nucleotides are TGTGCCAGCAGTCCAGACAGGGCAGTCGAGCAGTACTTC. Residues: CASSPDRAVEQYF.